This T cell receptor beta chain was captured in a study of shared clonotypes between healthy human individuals. In germline, CDR1 is SGDLS, CDR2 YYNGEE. Trimming cost V 3 bases and J 2 bases; bases outside gene matches: 12. This CDR3 has 17 residues. Unsorted PBMC replicate PCRs used around 300 ng DNA, approximately 29,000 T cell genomes. The data were produced by immunoSEQ multiplex PCR, yet TCRdb's version contains in-frame clones alone and is incomplete. Of more than 450,000 clones listed, 60% to 85% are singletons. Among the donors, all were Caucasian adults who lived in Nashville, Tennessee. Unsorted material relied on approximately 90 million PBMCs as the source of genomic DNA.

The chain employs TRBV9 and TRBJ2-5; 8 positions agree with TRBD1. This sequence was found in a woman in her thirties or forties in good health. Some clones in this sample may be carry-over from other donors' samples. Sequenced sample: PBMCs. CDR3 sequence (DNA): TGTGCCAGCAGCGCAAAACCAGGGGGCTGGGATCAAGAGACCCAGTACTTC. This translates into CASSAKPGGWDQETQYF.